These T cell receptor beta chains were read from a single sample in a study of blood T cell repertoires in COVID-19. TCRdb keeps only in-frame clones here, not all; method: immunoSEQ multiplex PCR. The sample lists about 210,000 clones, more than 85% seen once, with less than 0.75% in the top ten. The sequencing input was peripheral blood. The source is a man in his forties with acute or convalescent COVID-19. Both conserved end residues are part of each CDR3. The D gene is left open where the match is weak. For some rows the clone size is stated as once, few or many, or as a class when expanded; others skip it.

CDR3 protein: CASSKEGRPSSYEQYF
CDR3 DNA: TGTGCCAGCAGTAAGGAGGGACGACCGAGCTCCTACGAGCAGTACTTC
clone size: NA
J gene: TRBJ2-7
V gene: TRBV2
D gene: NA

CDR3 protein: CASGTEGYEQYF
CDR3 DNA: TGTGCCAGCGGGACAGAAGGGTACGAGCAGTACTTC
clone size: once
J gene: TRBJ2-7
V gene: TRBV5-5
D gene: TRBD1

CDR3 protein: CASTPRREGPQETQYF
CDR3 DNA: TGTGCCAGTACCCCACGGCGGGAGGGCCCCCAAGAGACCCAGTACTTC
clone size: NA
J gene: TRBJ2-5
V gene: TRBV19
D gene: TRBD2

CDR3 protein: CASSVRGSNQPQHF
CDR3 DNA: TGTGCCAGCAGCGTCAGGGGGTCCAATCAGCCCCAGCATTTT
clone size: NA
J gene: TRBJ1-5
V gene: TRBV5-6
D gene: TRBD1

CDR3 protein: CATTASGANVLTF
CDR3 DNA: TGTGCCACTACAGCTTCTGGGGCCAACGTCCTGACTTTC
clone size: few
J gene: TRBJ2-6
V gene: TRBV14
D gene: NA

CDR3 protein: CATSTGTSGNTGELFF
CDR3 DNA: TGTGCCACCTCGACCGGGACTAGCGGGAACACCGGGGAGCTGTTTTTT
clone size: NA
J gene: TRBJ2-2
V gene: TRBV9
D gene: TRBD2

CDR3 protein: CASSTTSSYNEQFF
CDR3 DNA: TGTGCCAGCAGCACCACTAGCTCCTACAATGAGCAGTTCTTC
clone size: NA
J gene: TRBJ2-1
V gene: TRBV7-2
D gene: NA

CDR3 protein: CASSTGLAGGPVGDTQYF
CDR3 DNA: TGTGCCAGCAGTACGGGACTAGCGGGAGGCCCAGTGGGAGATACGCAGTATTTT
clone size: NA
J gene: TRBJ2-3
V gene: TRBV27
D gene: TRBD2

CDR3 protein: CASSTGGPSTDTQYF
CDR3 DNA: TGTGCCAGCTCAACCGGGGGGCCGAGCACAGATACGCAGTATTTT
clone size: once
J gene: TRBJ2-3
V gene: TRBV18
D gene: NA

CDR3 protein: CASSQGQGALQPQHF
CDR3 DNA: TGTGCCAGCTCACAGGGACAGGGGGCGCTCCAGCCCCAGCATTTT
clone size: once
J gene: TRBJ1-5
V gene: TRBV18
D gene: TRBD1

CDR3 protein: CASSLEGEDYGYTF
CDR3 DNA: TGTGCCAGCAGCTTAGAAGGGGAGGACTATGGCTACACCTTC
clone size: NA
J gene: TRBJ1-2
V gene: TRBV13
D gene: NA

CDR3 protein: CASSPWGLARDSSYEQYF
CDR3 DNA: TGTGCCAGCTCACCGTGGGGTTTGGCGCGGGACAGCTCCTACGAGCAGTACTTC
clone size: NA
J gene: TRBJ2-7
V gene: TRBV18
D gene: NA

CDR3 protein: CASSQDQKQPIYNEQFF
CDR3 DNA: TGCGCCAGCAGCCAAGATCAGAAACAGCCAATTTACAATGAGCAGTTCTTC
clone size: NA
J gene: TRBJ2-1
V gene: TRBV4-1
D gene: NA

CDR3 protein: CASSPGSHSNQPQHF
CDR3 DNA: TGTGCCAGCAGTCCAGGATCCCATAGCAATCAGCCCCAGCATTTT
clone size: NA
J gene: TRBJ1-5
V gene: TRBV6-5
D gene: NA

CDR3 protein: CSVEDWGQGRGNTEAFF
CDR3 DNA: TGCAGCGTTGAAGATTGGGGACAGGGGAGAGGGAACACTGAAGCTTTCTTT
clone size: NA
J gene: TRBJ1-1
V gene: TRBV29-1
D gene: TRBD1

CDR3 protein: CASSLDRGADTQYF
CDR3 DNA: TGTGCCAGCAGCTTAGACAGGGGGGCAGATACGCAGTATTTT
clone size: once
J gene: TRBJ2-3
V gene: TRBV11-2
D gene: NA

CDR3 protein: CASSLSGAGTPLHF
CDR3 DNA: TGTGCCAGCAGCTTAAGCGGGGCCGGGACACCCCTCCACTTT
clone size: NA
J gene: TRBJ1-6
V gene: TRBV7-3
D gene: NA

CDR3 protein: CASSFTSDTGELFF
CDR3 DNA: TGCGCCAGCAGCTTTACTAGTGACACCGGGGAGCTGTTTTTT
clone size: NA
J gene: TRBJ2-2
V gene: TRBV5-1
D gene: NA

CDR3 protein: CASTLDRGEGEQYF
CDR3 DNA: TGTGCCAGCACCCTGGACAGGGGCGAAGGCGAGCAGTACTTC
clone size: NA
J gene: TRBJ2-7
V gene: TRBV6-5
D gene: TRBD1

CDR3 protein: CASSYSGQGNTEAFF
CDR3 DNA: TGTGCCAGCAGTTACTCCGGACAGGGAAACACTGAAGCTTTCTTT
clone size: NA
J gene: TRBJ1-1
V gene: TRBV6-5
D gene: TRBD1

CDR3 protein: CASSWDNLSYEQYF
CDR3 DNA: TGTGCCAGCAGTTGGGACAACCTCTCCTACGAGCAGTACTTC
clone size: NA
J gene: TRBJ2-7
V gene: TRBV2
D gene: NA

CDR3 protein: CATSDFLTDTQYF
CDR3 DNA: TGTGCCACCAGTGATTTCTTAACAGATACGCAGTATTTT
clone size: NA
J gene: TRBJ2-3
V gene: TRBV24-1
D gene: NA

CDR3 protein: CASSIGFLGGNQPQHF
CDR3 DNA: TGTGCCAGCAGTATTGGCTTTTTAGGGGGCAATCAGCCCCAGCATTTT
clone size: once
J gene: TRBJ1-5
V gene: TRBV27
D gene: NA

CDR3 protein: CASSLAYRVDYGYTF
CDR3 DNA: TGTGCCAGCAGCTTGGCTTACAGGGTGGACTATGGCTACACCTTC
clone size: NA
J gene: TRBJ1-2
V gene: TRBV5-6
D gene: NA

CDR3 protein: CASSQASSLAGELFF
CDR3 DNA: TGTGCCAGCAGCCAAGCGTCCAGTCTGGCCGGGGAGCTGTTTTTT
clone size: NA
J gene: TRBJ2-2
V gene: TRBV4-2
D gene: NA

CDR3 protein: CASSPGDRVQPQHF
CDR3 DNA: TGTGCCAGCAGCCCGGGGGACAGAGTACAGCCCCAGCATTTT
clone size: NA
J gene: TRBJ1-5
V gene: TRBV5-5
D gene: TRBD1

CDR3 protein: CASSLGTGDTYEQYF
CDR3 DNA: TGTGCCAGTAGTCTGGGGACAGGGGATACCTACGAGCAGTACTTC
clone size: NA
J gene: TRBJ2-7
V gene: TRBV19
D gene: TRBD1

CDR3 protein: CASRSGGDYGYTF
CDR3 DNA: TGTGCCAGCAGATCAGGGGGCGACTATGGCTACACCTTC
clone size: NA
J gene: TRBJ1-2
V gene: TRBV2
D gene: TRBD1

CDR3 protein: CASSYRKGLGDTGELFF
CDR3 DNA: TGTGCCAGCAGCTACAGGAAGGGACTAGGTGACACCGGGGAGCTGTTTTTT
clone size: NA
J gene: TRBJ2-2
V gene: TRBV14
D gene: TRBD2

CDR3 protein: CASSLRDSEAFF
CDR3 DNA: TGTGCCAGCAGTTTACGGGACTCTGAAGCTTTCTTT
clone size: NA
J gene: TRBJ1-1
V gene: TRBV6-6
D gene: NA

CDR3 protein: CATSDSRDRDWGQFF
CDR3 DNA: TGTGCCACCAGTGATTCCCGGGACAGGGATTGGGGGCAGTTCTTC
clone size: NA
J gene: TRBJ2-1
V gene: TRBV24-1
D gene: TRBD1

CDR3 protein: CASSLPISGRAGPFF
CDR3 DNA: TGTGCCAGCAGCCTGCCGATTAGCGGGAGGGCTGGGCCGTTCTTC
clone size: NA
J gene: TRBJ2-1
V gene: TRBV7-2
D gene: TRBD2

CDR3 protein: CASSFSGSNEQFF
CDR3 DNA: TGTGCCAGCAGCTTTAGCGGGAGTAATGAGCAGTTCTTC
clone size: once
J gene: TRBJ2-1
V gene: TRBV11-2
D gene: TRBD2

CDR3 protein: CASSSGSFWGADTQYF
CDR3 DNA: TGTGCCAGTAGTAGCGGGAGTTTTTGGGGGGCGGATACGCAGTATTTT
clone size: NA
J gene: TRBJ2-3
V gene: TRBV19
D gene: NA

CDR3 protein: CASSRQGLSEKLFF
CDR3 DNA: TGTGCCAGTAGCAGACAGGGTCTGAGTGAAAAACTGTTTTTT
clone size: NA
J gene: TRBJ1-4
V gene: TRBV19
D gene: TRBD1

CDR3 protein: CATRGTGLSNQPQHF
CDR3 DNA: TGTGCCACCAGGGGGACAGGACTAAGCAATCAGCCCCAGCATTTT
clone size: NA
J gene: TRBJ1-5
V gene: TRBV15
D gene: TRBD1

CDR3 protein: CAWSVGGGSSYEQYF
CDR3 DNA: TGTGCCTGGAGTGTAGGGGGGGGGAGCTCCTACGAGCAGTACTTC
clone size: once
J gene: TRBJ2-7
V gene: TRBV30
D gene: NA

CDR3 protein: CASSQGQVNEQFF
CDR3 DNA: TGTGCCAGCTCTCAGGGACAGGTCAATGAGCAGTTCTTC
clone size: NA
J gene: TRBJ2-1
V gene: TRBV18
D gene: TRBD1

CDR3 protein: CASSQYTDTQYF
CDR3 DNA: TGTGCCAGCAGTCAGTACACAGATACGCAGTATTTT
clone size: NA
J gene: TRBJ2-3
V gene: TRBV28
D gene: NA

CDR3 protein: CASSFYFGMGATQYF
CDR3 DNA: TGTGCCAGCAGCTTTTATTTCGGGATGGGAGCTACGCAGTATTTT
clone size: NA
J gene: TRBJ2-3
V gene: TRBV7-2
D gene: NA

CDR3 protein: CASSQDWRVGEQYF
CDR3 DNA: TGTGCCAGCAGCCAAGACTGGAGAGTCGGCGAGCAGTACTTC
clone size: NA
J gene: TRBJ2-7
V gene: TRBV3-1/TRBV3-2
D gene: NA

CDR3 protein: CASSLKTFLAGVQETQYF
CDR3 DNA: TGTGCCAGCAGCCTAAAGACATTCCTAGCGGGGGTACAAGAGACCCAGTACTTC
clone size: few
J gene: TRBJ2-5
V gene: TRBV3-1/TRBV3-2
D gene: TRBD2

CDR3 protein: CASLLRSGGTEAFF
CDR3 DNA: TGTGCCAGCCTACTCAGGTCGGGAGGAACTGAAGCTTTCTTT
clone size: NA
J gene: TRBJ1-1
V gene: TRBV2
D gene: NA

CDR3 protein: CASSLGQGDSPLHF
CDR3 DNA: TGCGCTAGCAGTCTGGGACAGGGAGATTCACCCCTCCACTTT
clone size: once
J gene: TRBJ1-6
V gene: TRBV4-3
D gene: TRBD1

CDR3 protein: CASSLDSVIQETQYF
CDR3 DNA: TGCGCCAGCAGCTTGGATTCGGTGATACAAGAGACCCAGTACTTC
clone size: NA
J gene: TRBJ2-5
V gene: TRBV5-1
D gene: NA

CDR3 protein: CASSPGGRWAGQSSYEQYF
CDR3 DNA: TGTGCCAGCAGCCCCGGGGGGCGGTGGGCCGGGCAGAGCTCCTACGAGCAGTACTTC
clone size: NA
J gene: TRBJ2-7
V gene: TRBV5-5
D gene: NA

CDR3 protein: CASSLSGGPRNEQFF
CDR3 DNA: TGTGCCAGCAGTTTGAGCGGGGGGCCCCGCAATGAGCAGTTCTTC
clone size: NA
J gene: TRBJ2-1
V gene: TRBV27
D gene: TRBD2

CDR3 protein: CARDGGGDGYTF
CDR3 DNA: TGTGCCCGCGATGGAGGGGGCGATGGCTACACCTTC
clone size: once
J gene: TRBJ1-2
V gene: TRBV30
D gene: TRBD1

CDR3 protein: CASSEEDRDLPGAKNIQYF
CDR3 DNA: TGTGCCAGCTCCGAGGAGGACAGGGACCTTCCAGGGGCCAAAAACATTCAGTACTTC
clone size: NA
J gene: TRBJ2-4
V gene: TRBV18
D gene: TRBD1

CDR3 protein: CASSLASAGGYQETQYF
CDR3 DNA: TGTGCCAGCAGTTTAGCTTCGGCGGGAGGGTACCAAGAGACCCAGTACTTC
clone size: NA
J gene: TRBJ2-5
V gene: TRBV28
D gene: TRBD2

CDR3 protein: CASSPRRTDTQYF
CDR3 DNA: TGCGCCAGCAGCCCTAGACGGACAGATACGCAGTATTTT
clone size: NA
J gene: TRBJ2-3
V gene: TRBV10-1
D gene: NA

CDR3 protein: CASSFAGSGETQYF
CDR3 DNA: TGTGCCAGCAGTTTTGCAGGGTCGGGAGAGACCCAGTACTTC
clone size: NA
J gene: TRBJ2-5
V gene: TRBV27
D gene: NA

CDR3 protein: CASAPRTGGETQYF
CDR3 DNA: TGTGCCAGCGCCCCTCGGACGGGGGGAGAGACCCAGTACTTC
clone size: NA
J gene: TRBJ2-5
V gene: TRBV7-9
D gene: TRBD2

CDR3 protein: CASSLGTANTEAFF
CDR3 DNA: TGTGCCAGCAGCCTGGGGACAGCGAACACTGAAGCTTTCTTT
clone size: NA
J gene: TRBJ1-1
V gene: TRBV27
D gene: TRBD1

CDR3 protein: CASSQGRDGLAESRELFF
CDR3 DNA: TGCGCCAGCAGCCAAGGGAGGGATGGACTAGCGGAGAGCCGGGAGCTGTTTTTT
clone size: NA
J gene: TRBJ2-2
V gene: TRBV4-1
D gene: TRBD2

CDR3 protein: CASRGGTKNQPQHF
CDR3 DNA: TGTGCCAGCAGGGGTGGGACAAAGAATCAGCCCCAGCATTTT
clone size: NA
J gene: TRBJ1-5
V gene: TRBV6-5
D gene: NA

CDR3 protein: CASSSTDGVGTIYF
CDR3 DNA: TGTGCCAGCAGTTCGACGGACGGGGTTGGCACCATATATTTT
clone size: NA
J gene: TRBJ1-3
V gene: TRBV6-1
D gene: NA